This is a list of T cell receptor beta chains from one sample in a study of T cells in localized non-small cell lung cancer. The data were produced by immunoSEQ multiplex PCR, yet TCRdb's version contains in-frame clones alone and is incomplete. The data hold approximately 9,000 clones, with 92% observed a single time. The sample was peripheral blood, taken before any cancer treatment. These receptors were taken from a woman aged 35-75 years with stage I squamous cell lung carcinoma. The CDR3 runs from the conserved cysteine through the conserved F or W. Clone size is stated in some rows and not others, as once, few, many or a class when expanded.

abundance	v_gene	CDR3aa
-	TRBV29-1	CSTQGAGTQYF
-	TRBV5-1	CASSLLTSWELFF
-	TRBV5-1	CASSPDGLRDSGNTIYF
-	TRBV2	CASSYKGEETQYF
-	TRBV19	CASSPGTGDVNTEAFF
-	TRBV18	CASSPPFGSGGGDTQYF
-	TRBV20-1	CSARDGYEQFF
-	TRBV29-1	CSVATNRDTEAFF
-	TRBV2	CASSSRGYQETQYF
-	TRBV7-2	CASNPGPTSPIQYF
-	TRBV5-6	CASSLTGPGELFF
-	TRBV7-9	CASSPVAEEYNSPLHF
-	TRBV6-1	CASSDWQGNAMNTEAFF
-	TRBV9	CASSVKDRVQETQYF
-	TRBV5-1	CASSLARAGVGETQYF
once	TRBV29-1	CSVERTSGASRGNEQFF
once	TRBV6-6	CASSYSRSMAFF
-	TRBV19	CASSRTGGAGNTIYF
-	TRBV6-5	CASSYGTEGYEQYF
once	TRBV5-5	CASSLGGQGRALNTEAFF
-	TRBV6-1	CASSEAGDQETQYF
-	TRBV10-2	CASRPGGANTEAFF
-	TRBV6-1	CASSRVRGSVDEQFF
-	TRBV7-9	CASSPRWGRGQQETQYF
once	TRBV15	CATSRTLNTGELFF
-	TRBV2	CASRKPGQGHEKLFF
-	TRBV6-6	CASSHRDRSPSYGYTF